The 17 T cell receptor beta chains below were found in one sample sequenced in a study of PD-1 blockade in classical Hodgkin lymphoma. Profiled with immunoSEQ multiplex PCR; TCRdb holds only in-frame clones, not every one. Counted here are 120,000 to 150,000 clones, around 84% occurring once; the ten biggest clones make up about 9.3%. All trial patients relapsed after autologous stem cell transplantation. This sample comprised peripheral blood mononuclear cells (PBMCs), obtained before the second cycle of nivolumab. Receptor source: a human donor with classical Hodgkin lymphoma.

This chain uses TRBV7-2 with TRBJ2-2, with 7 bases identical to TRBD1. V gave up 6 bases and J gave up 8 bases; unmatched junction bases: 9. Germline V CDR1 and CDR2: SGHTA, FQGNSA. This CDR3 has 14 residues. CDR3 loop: CASRITGTAGELFF. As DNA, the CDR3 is TGTGCCAGCAGAATAACCGGGACAGCTGGGGAGCTGTTTTTT.

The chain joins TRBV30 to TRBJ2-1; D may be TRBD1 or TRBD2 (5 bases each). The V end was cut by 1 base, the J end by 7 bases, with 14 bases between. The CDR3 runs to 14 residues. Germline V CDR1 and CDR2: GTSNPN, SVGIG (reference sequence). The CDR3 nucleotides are TGTGCCTGGAGTGGGACTCGGGCAGGGAATGAGCAGTTCTTC. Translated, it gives CAWSGTRAGNEQFF.

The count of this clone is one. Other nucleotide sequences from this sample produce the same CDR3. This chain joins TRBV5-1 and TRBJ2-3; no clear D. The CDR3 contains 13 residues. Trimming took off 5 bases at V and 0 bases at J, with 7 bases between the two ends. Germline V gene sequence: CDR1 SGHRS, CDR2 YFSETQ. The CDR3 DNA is TGCGCCAGCAGTTCTGGAAGCACAGATACGCAGTATTTT. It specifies CASSSGSTDTQYF.

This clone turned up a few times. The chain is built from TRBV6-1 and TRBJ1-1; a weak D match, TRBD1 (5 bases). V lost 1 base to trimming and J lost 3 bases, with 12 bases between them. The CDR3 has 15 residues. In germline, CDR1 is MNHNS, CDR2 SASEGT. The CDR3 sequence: CASSEGLTTDTEAFF. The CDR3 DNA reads TGTGCCAGCAGTGAAGGTCTCACGACAGACACTGAAGCTTTCTTT.

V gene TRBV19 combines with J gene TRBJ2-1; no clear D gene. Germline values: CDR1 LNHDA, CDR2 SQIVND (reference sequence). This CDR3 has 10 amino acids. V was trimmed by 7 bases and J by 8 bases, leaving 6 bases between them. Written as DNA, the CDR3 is TGTGCCAGTAAGGGCCATGAGCAGTTCTTC. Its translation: CASKGHEQFF.

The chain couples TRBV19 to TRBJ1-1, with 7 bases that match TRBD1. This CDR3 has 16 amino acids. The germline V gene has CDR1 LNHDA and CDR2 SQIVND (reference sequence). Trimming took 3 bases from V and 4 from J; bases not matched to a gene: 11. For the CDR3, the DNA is TGTGCCAGTAGTATTAAGGGGGCACCCTACGCCACTGAAGCTTTCTTT. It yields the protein CASSIKGAPYATEAFF.

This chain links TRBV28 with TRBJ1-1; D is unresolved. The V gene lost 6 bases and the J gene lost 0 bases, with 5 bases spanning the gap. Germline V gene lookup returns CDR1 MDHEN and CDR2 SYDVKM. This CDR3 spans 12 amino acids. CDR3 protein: CASSVLNTEAFF. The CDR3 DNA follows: TGTGCCAGCAGCGTACTGAACACTGAAGCTTTCTTT.

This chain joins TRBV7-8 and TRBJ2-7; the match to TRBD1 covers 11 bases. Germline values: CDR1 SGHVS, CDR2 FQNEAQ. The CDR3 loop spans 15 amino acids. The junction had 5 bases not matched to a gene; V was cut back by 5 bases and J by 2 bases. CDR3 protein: CASSPLGQGAYEQYF. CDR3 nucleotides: TGTGCCAGCAGCCCTTTGGGACAGGGGGCCTACGAGCAGTACTTC.

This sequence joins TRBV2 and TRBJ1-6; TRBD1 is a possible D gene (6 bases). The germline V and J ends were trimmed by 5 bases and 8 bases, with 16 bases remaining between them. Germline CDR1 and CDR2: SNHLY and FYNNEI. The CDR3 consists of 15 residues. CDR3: CASSPLGGAYSPLHF. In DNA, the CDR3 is TGTGCCAGCAGTCCCTTGGGGGGGGCTTATTCACCCCTCCACTTT.

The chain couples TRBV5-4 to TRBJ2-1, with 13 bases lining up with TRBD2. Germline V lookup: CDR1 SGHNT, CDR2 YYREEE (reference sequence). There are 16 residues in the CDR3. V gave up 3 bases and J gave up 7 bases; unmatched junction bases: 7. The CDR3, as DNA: TGTGCCAGCAGCTCAGGACTAGCGGGAGCGGTAAATGAGCAGTTCTTC. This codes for CASSSGLAGAVNEQFF.

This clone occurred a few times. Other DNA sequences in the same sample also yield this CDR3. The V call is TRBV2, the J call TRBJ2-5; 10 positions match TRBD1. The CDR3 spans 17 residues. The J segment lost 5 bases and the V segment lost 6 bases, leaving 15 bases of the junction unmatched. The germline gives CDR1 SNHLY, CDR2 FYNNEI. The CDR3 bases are TGTGCCAGCAGGGGTAACTTTGCGACAGGGGGCTGGGAGACCCAGTACTTC. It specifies CASRGNFATGGWETQYF.

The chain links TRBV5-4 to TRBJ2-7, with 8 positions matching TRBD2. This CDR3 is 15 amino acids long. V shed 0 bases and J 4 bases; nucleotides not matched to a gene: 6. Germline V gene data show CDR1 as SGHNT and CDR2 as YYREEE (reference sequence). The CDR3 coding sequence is TGTGCCAGCAGCTTGGGCCGGGAGGGACCGTACGAGCAGTACTTC. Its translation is CASSLGREGPYEQYF.

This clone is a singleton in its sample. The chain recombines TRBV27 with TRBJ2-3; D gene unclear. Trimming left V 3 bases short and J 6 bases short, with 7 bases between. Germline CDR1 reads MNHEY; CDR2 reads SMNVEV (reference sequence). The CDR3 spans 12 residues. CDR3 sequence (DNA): TGTGCCAGCAGTTTTAGCCGCGATACGCAGTATTTT. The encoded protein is CASSFSRDTQYF.

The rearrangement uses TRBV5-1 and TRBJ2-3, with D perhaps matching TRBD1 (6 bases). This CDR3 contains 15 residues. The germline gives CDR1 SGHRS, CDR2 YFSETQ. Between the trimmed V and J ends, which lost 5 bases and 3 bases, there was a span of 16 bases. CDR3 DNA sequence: TGCGCCAGCAGTTTTCGACAGGTCCGGACAGATACGCAGTATTTT. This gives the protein CASSFRQVRTDTQYF.

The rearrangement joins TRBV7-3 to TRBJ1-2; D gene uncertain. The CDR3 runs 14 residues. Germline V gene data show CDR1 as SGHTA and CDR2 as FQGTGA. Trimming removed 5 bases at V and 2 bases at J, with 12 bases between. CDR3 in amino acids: CASSPGMGNYGYTF. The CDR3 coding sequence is TGTGCCAGCAGCCCTGGGATGGGGAACTATGGCTACACCTTC. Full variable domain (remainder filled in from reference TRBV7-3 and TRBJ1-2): GAGVSQTPSNKVTEKGKYVELRCDPISGHTALYWYRQSLGQGPEFLIYFQGTGAADDSGLPNDRFFAVRPEGSVSTLKIQRTERGDSAVYLCASSPGMGNYGYTFGSGTRLTVV.

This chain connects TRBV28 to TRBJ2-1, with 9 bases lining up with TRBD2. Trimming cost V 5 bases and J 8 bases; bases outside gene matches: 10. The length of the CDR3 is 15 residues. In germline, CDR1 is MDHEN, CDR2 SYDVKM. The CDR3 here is CASSGGAGGPYEQFF. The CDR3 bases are TGTGCCAGCAGTGGAGGGGCGGGAGGGCCCTATGAGCAGTTCTTC. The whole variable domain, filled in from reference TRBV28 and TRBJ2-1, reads DVKVTQSSRYLVKRTGEKVFLECVQDMDHENMFWYRQDPGLGLRLIYFSYDVKMKEKGDIPEGYSVSREKKERFSLILESASTNQTSMYLCASSGGAGGPYEQFFGPGTRLTVL.

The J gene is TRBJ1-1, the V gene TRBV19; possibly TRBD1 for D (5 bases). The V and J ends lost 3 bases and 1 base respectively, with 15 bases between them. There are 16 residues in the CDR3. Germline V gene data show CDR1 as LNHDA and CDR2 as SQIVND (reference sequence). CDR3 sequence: CASSISGTERNTEAFF. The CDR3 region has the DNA TGTGCCAGTAGTATTTCCGGGACCGAGAGGAACACTGAAGCTTTCTTT.